The 5 T cell receptor beta chains below were found in one sample sequenced in a study of Ad26.COV2.S vaccination and SARS-CoV-2 variants. The assay was immunoSEQ multiplex PCR, and TCRdb's table has in-frame clones only and misses some. The data show about 350,000 clones, approximately 90% seen once. Sequencing was performed on peripheral blood, taken after recovery from COVID-19. Every receptor here comes from a human donor who had recovered from COVID-19.

The J gene is TRBJ1-1, the V gene TRBV2; no clear D gene. Per germline, CDR1 SNHLY and CDR2 FYNNEI. This CDR3 has 12 residues. V lost 6 bases, J lost 9 bases, and 14 bases lay in between. For the CDR3, the DNA is TGTGCCAGCAGGGGAGGGTTAGTGCAAGCTTTCTTT. This gives the protein CASRGGLVQAFF.

The V call is TRBV9, the J call TRBJ2-1; D possibly matches TRBD1 or TRBD2 (5 bases each). Germline CDR1 reads SGDLS; CDR2 reads YYNGEE. This CDR3 has 18 residues. Trimming took 1 base from V and 4 from J, leaving 21 bases between them. This CDR3 reads CASSVRPPRQGAYNEQFF. In nucleotides, the CDR3 is TGTGCCAGCAGCGTACGACCCCCTCGGCAGGGAGCTTACAATGAGCAGTTCTTC.

The rearrangement joins TRBV11-2 to TRBJ1-1; no clear D gene. Trimming took off 5 bases at V and 4 bases at J, with 14 bases between the two ends. The germline gives CDR1 SGHAT, CDR2 FQNNGV. This CDR3 region has 14 residues. As DNA, the CDR3 is TGTGCCAGCAGCGAGATGGGTACCGGCACTGAAGCTTTCTTT. This gives the protein CASSEMGTGTEAFF.

The chain recombines TRBV27 with TRBJ2-5; TRBD2 might be the D (5 bases). Germline loops: CDR1 MNHEY, CDR2 SMNVEV (reference sequence). This CDR3 spans 15 amino acids. Trimming cost V 3 bases and J 1 base, with 12 bases left between them. The CDR3 spells CASSFLRESQETQYF. The CDR3 DNA is TGTGCCAGCAGTTTCCTGAGGGAATCCCAAGAGACCCAGTACTTC.

Points on this clone: Its ends do not fully match the called genes, so a read error is possible. Other DNA sequences from this sample encode an identical CDR3 as well. The chain uses TRBV7-2 and TRBJ1-1, with 8 bases lining up with TRBD1. This CDR3 comprises 15 residues. CDR1 is SGHTA, CDR2 FQGNSA, per germline. The CDR3 loop is CASSSFTGGGTEAFF. The DNA for the CDR3 is TGCGCCAGCAGCTCCTTCACAGGGGGAGGGACTGAAGCTTTCTTT.